This TCR beta chain was identified during a study of blood T cell repertoires in COVID-19. At the level of the study: PBMCs, B-cell-depleted T cells, or T cells provided the cDNA or gDNA that made up the material.

This CDR3 spans 16 amino acids. The germline CDR1 and CDR2 sequences are MNHNS and SASEGT. The V end was cut by 2 bases, the J end by 7 bases, with 15 bases between. As originally analysed: Amplification with reference gene primers provided the estimates of nucleated cell counts. TCRdb's table, derived via immunoSEQ multiplex PCR, lists solely in-frame clones and lacks some. That table gives V, J and clone size, and the DNA gave D and trimming. The profile shows approximately 170,000 clones, 70% to 90% of them singletons. This chain links TRBV6-1 with TRBJ1-6; D gene unclear. The sequenced material came from peripheral blood. The sequence derives from a middle-aged man who had recovered from COVID-19. CDR3 in DNA: TGTGCCAGCAGTGAAAGACCTGGGAGACCGAATTCACCCCTCCACTTT. Protein product: CASSERPGRPNSPLHF.